Below are 22 T cell receptor beta chains sequenced from a single sample in a study of PD-L1 blockade in urothelial cancer. Here immunoSEQ multiplex PCR was the method, and the copy in TCRdb shows in-frame clones only, minus some. The repertoire includes more than 80,000 clones, around 76% of them detected once, and over 7.5% sits in the top ten. The input for sequencing was PBMCs, taken around atezolizumab (anti-PD-L1) treatment. The receptor source for this set is a man in his 70s with urothelial cancer.

This clone was counted a few times. The genes are TRBV4-2 and TRBJ1-1; TRBD1 might be the D (5 bases). CDR1 and CDR2 from the germline V gene are LGHNA and YNFKEQ. The CDR3 length is 14 residues. V dropped 1 base and J dropped 3 bases, with 9 bases sitting between them. CDR3 sequence reads: CASSQGRADTEAFF. The CDR3 nucleotides read TGTGCCAGCAGCCAAGGCAGGGCTGACACTGAAGCTTTCTTT.

The chain carries TRBV18 and TRBJ2-3; 13 bases agree with TRBD2. Looked up from germline, CDR1 is KGHSH and CDR2 is LQKENI. CDR3 size: 19 residues. Germline trimming cut 2 bases from V and 1 base from J; bases unmatched to any gene: 9. CDR3 nucleotide sequence: TGTGCCAGCTCACCATTCGGAAGACTAGCGGGGGGAGGCACAGATACGCAGTATTTT. It translates to CASSPFGRLAGGGTDTQYF.

The rearrangement links TRBV7-2 to TRBJ2-7; the D gene is possibly TRBD2 (6 bases). The germline CDR1 and CDR2 sequences are SGHTA and FQGNSA. CDR3 length equals 13 residues. V lost 4 bases and J 5 bases, leaving 12 bases between the germline ends. CDR3 in DNA: TGTGCCAGCAGCTCCGGGACTCGGGACGAGCAGTACTTC. Translated: CASSSGTRDEQYF.

This chain uses TRBV7-6 with TRBJ2-7; 8 bases line up with TRBD1. The CDR3 consists of 15 residues. CDR1 is SGHVS, CDR2 FNYEAQ, per germline. V lost 5 bases and J lost 4; bases outside the gene matches: 10. Here the CDR3 DNA reads TGTGCCAGCAGCCCCGGGACAGGTGGGGTTTACGAGCAGTACTTC. Protein: CASSPGTGGVYEQYF.

V and J are TRBV4-3 and TRBJ2-7; TRBD2 matches at 9 bases. This CDR3 contains 15 residues. Germline V gene sequence: CDR1 LGHNA, CDR2 YSLEER. Trimming at V came to 2 bases and at J to 6 bases, leaving 8 bases not matched to a gene. Written as DNA, the CDR3 is TGCGCCAGCAGCCAATACCTAGCGGGAAATATCGAGCAGTACTTC. Translated: CASSQYLAGNIEQYF.

The chain has TRBV29-1 and TRBJ2-7, with 8 bases aligning to TRBD1. V shed 4 bases, J shed 3 bases, and the junction held 5 bases outside the gene matches. The CDR3 is 13 residues long. Per the germline V gene, CDR1 is SQVTM and CDR2 is ANQGSEA. The CDR3 loop is CSVGQGQNYEQYF. The CDR3 bases are TGCAGCGTTGGACAGGGGCAAAACTACGAGCAGTACTTC.

The rearrangement links TRBV2 to TRBJ2-2; TRBD2 aligns across 12 bases. Trimming removed 5 bases from V and 4 bases from J; junction bases left unmatched: 8. CDR1 SNHLY and CDR2 FYNNEI come from the germline V gene. This CDR3 spans 17 amino acids. CDR3 sequence: CASSRTSGIGGTGELFF. The CDR3 nucleotides read TGTGCCAGCAGTAGGACTAGCGGGATCGGGGGCACCGGGGAGCTGTTTTTT.

The chain joins TRBV5-3 to TRBJ1-2; 8 positions match TRBD1. TRBV5-3 counts as an open reading frame of uncertain function. The CDR3 runs 14 residues. V trimming: 4 bases; J trimming: 7 bases; junction bases outside the gene matches: 9. The CDR3 reads CARSLNSGGSGYTF. DNA for the CDR3: TGTGCCAGAAGCCTGAATTCAGGGGGCTCTGGCTACACCTTC.

V is TRBV11-2 and J is TRBJ2-7; maybe TRBD1 (6 bases). The CDR3 consists of 14 residues. Trimming took off 5 bases at V and 4 bases at J, with 15 bases between the two ends. CDR1 and CDR2 from the germline V gene are SGHAT and FQNNGV. The CDR3 loop is CASSPLGQGYEQYF. The CDR3 DNA reads as TGTGCCAGCAGCCCACTCGGTCAGGGGTACGAGCAGTACTTC. Full variable domain (remainder filled in from reference TRBV11-2 and TRBJ2-7): EAGVAQSPRYKIIEKRQSVAFWCNPISGHATLYWYQQILGQGPKLLIQFQNNGVVDDSQLPKDRFSAERLKGVDSTLKIQPAKLEDSAVYLCASSPLGQGYEQYFGPGTRLTVT.

The chain carries TRBV14 and TRBJ2-5; 11 positions agree with TRBD1. V lost 5 bases and J lost 5; bases outside the gene matches: 7. Germline-derived CDR1 and CDR2 are SGHDN and FVKESK. The CDR3 totals 15 residues. The CDR3 sequence: CASSFWTGGIETQYF. CDR3 nucleotide sequence: TGTGCCAGCAGCTTTTGGACAGGGGGCATTGAGACCCAGTACTTC.

In its sample, this clone was seen a few times. The V gene is TRBV7-2, the J gene TRBJ1-5; D call uncertain. Germline CDR1 SGHTA, CDR2 FQGNSA. V dropped 5 bases and J dropped 2 bases, with 4 bases sitting between them. The CDR3 is 12 amino acids. This CDR3 is CASSLGNQPQHF. The CDR3 DNA reads TGTGCCAGCAGCCTTGGCAATCAGCCCCAGCATTTT.

The sample holds one count of this clone. V is TRBV7-8 and J is TRBJ1-2, with 8 bases lining up with TRBD1. V was pared by 1 base and J by 8 bases, with 9 bases of the junction left unmatched. The CDR3 contains 15 residues. Germline V gives CDR1 SGHVS, CDR2 FQNEAQ. CDR3 sequence: CASSLVGQGAGGYTF. The CDR3 DNA follows: TGTGCCAGCAGCTTAGTGGGGCAGGGGGCCGGAGGCTACACCTTC.

The V gene is TRBV2, the J gene TRBJ2-2; D is possibly TRBD1 (5 bases). The CDR3 is 15 amino acids. With 6 bases removed from V and 4 bases from J, the gap between germline ends came to 15 bases. Germline V gene data show CDR1 as SNHLY and CDR2 as FYNNEI. CDR3 region: CASRSMGLVTGELFF. The CDR3 DNA sequence: TGTGCCAGCAGATCGATGGGGCTAGTCACCGGGGAGCTGTTTTTT.

The chain is built from TRBV6-5 and TRBJ2-2, with D possibly being TRBD1 (6 bases). The CDR3 totals 13 residues. The germline gives CDR1 MNHEY, CDR2 SVGAGI. Trimming pared 7 bases from V and 1 base from J, leaving 7 bases between. The CDR3 is CASKQGNTGELFF. The CDR3 bases are TGTGCCAGCAAACAGGGGAACACCGGGGAGCTGTTTTTT.

J is TRBJ1-5 and V is TRBV27, with a possible D match to TRBD1 (5 bases). V shed 3 bases and J shed 5 bases, with 14 bases lying between them. Germline-derived CDR1 and CDR2 are MNHEY and SMNVEV (reference sequence). This CDR3 comprises 15 residues. The CDR3 loop is CASSFSGLNDQPQHF. The DNA for the CDR3 is TGTGCCAGCAGTTTTTCGGGACTGAACGATCAGCCCCAGCATTTT.

The chain recombines TRBV7-8 with TRBJ2-7, with 7 positions matching TRBD2. This CDR3 is 14 amino acids long. CDR1 and CDR2 (germline): SGHVS, FQNEAQ. J gave up 3 bases and V 4 bases, and 6 bases lay outside the gene matches. In nucleotides, the CDR3 is TGTGCCAGCAGCTGGGGGGGAGTCGGCTACGAGCAGTACTTC. Translating gives CASSWGGVGYEQYF.

This sequence joins TRBV10-1 and TRBJ2-7, with 8 nucleotides matching TRBD2. Germline V gene sequence: CDR1 WNHNN, CDR2 SYGVQD (reference sequence). This CDR3 comprises 15 residues. V trimming: 0 bases; J trimming: 1 base; junction bases outside the gene matches: 2. CDR3 nucleotide sequence: TGCGCCAGCAGTGAGTCTGGACTAGCTTCCTACGAGCAGTACTTC. The encoded protein is CASSESGLASYEQYF.

The V gene is TRBV5-4, the J gene TRBJ2-2; perhaps TRBD2 as D (5 bases). This CDR3 is 14 amino acids long. The V gene lost 0 bases and the J gene lost 7 bases, with 10 bases spanning the gap. CDR1 and CDR2 from the germline V gene are SGHNT and YYREEE (reference sequence). The CDR3: CASSLGGRDGELFF. CDR3 coding DNA: TGTGCCAGCAGCTTGGGAGGACGGGACGGGGAGCTGTTTTTT.

This chain connects TRBV11-3 to TRBJ2-1; D perhaps matches TRBD2 (6 bases). The CDR3 length is 13 residues. Trimming shortened V by 1 base and J by 5 bases, and 6 bases separated the two germline ends. Looked up from germline, CDR1 is SGHNT and CDR2 is YENEEA. For the CDR3, the DNA is TGTGCCAGCAGCTTAGGGACTAACAATGAGCAGTTCTTC. This sequence encodes CASSLGTNNEQFF.

This chain uses TRBV2 with TRBJ2-2; 7 bases are shared with TRBD1. V gave up 0 bases and J gave up 0 bases; unmatched junction bases: 1. Germline loops: CDR1 SNHLY, CDR2 FYNNEI. CDR3 length equals 16 residues. This CDR3 is CASSEAGTANTGELFF. The CDR3 region has the DNA TGTGCCAGCAGTGAAGCGGGGACAGCGAACACCGGGGAGCTGTTTTTT.

CDR3 sequence: CASSPGQGEAGELFF. CDR3 nucleotide sequence: TGCGCCAGCAGTCCCGGACAGGGGGAGGCCGGGGAGCTGTTTTTT. V is TRBV23-1 and J is TRBJ2-2; 10 bases agree with TRBD1. TRBV23-1 is placed among ORFs of uncertain function. J lost 6 bases, V lost 4 bases, and 5 bases had no gene match. This CDR3 contains 15 residues.

V usage is TRBV7-6 and J usage is TRBJ1-5; TRBD1 matches 8 bases. Germline V gene lookup returns CDR1 SGHVS and CDR2 FNYEAQ. Germline trimming cut 2 bases from V and 1 base from J; bases unmatched to any gene: 4. The CDR3 totals 16 residues. The CDR3 DNA reads as TGTGCCAGCAGCTTAATGACAGGGGACAGCAATCAGCCCCAGCATTTT. Its translation is CASSLMTGDSNQPQHF.